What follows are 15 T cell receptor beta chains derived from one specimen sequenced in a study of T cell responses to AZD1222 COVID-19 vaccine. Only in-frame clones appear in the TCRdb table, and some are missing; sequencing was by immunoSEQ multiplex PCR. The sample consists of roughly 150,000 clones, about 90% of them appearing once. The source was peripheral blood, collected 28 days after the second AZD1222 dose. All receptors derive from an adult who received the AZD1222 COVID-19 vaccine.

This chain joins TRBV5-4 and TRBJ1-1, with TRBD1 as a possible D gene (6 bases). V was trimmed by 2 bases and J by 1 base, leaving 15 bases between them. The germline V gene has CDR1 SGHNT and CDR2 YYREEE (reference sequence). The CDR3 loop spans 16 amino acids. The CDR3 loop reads CASSFDRSRGNTEAFF. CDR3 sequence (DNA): TGTGCCAGCAGCTTCGACAGGTCGCGGGGGAACACTGAAGCTTTCTTT.

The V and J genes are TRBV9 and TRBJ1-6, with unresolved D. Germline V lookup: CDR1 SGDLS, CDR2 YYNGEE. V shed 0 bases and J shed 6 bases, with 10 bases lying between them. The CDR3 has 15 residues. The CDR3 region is CASSVAAGANSPLHF. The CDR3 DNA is TGTGCCAGCAGCGTAGCGGCAGGAGCTAATTCACCCCTCCACTTT.

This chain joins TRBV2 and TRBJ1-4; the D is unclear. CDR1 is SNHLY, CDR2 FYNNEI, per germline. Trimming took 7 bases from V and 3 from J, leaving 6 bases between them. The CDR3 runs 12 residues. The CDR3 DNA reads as TGTGCCAGCACCCAGGCTAATGAAAAACTGTTTTTT. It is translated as CASTQANEKLFF.

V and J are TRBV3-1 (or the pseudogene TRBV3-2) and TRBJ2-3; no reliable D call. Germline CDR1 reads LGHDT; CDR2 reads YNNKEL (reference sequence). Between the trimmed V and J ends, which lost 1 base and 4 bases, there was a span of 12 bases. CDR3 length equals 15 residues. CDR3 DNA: TGTGCCAGCAGCCAAGTTCTTAATTCACCAGATACGCAGTATTTT. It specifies CASSQVLNSPDTQYF.

CDR3 residues: CASSLVGDTDYEQYF. CDR3 nucleotides: TGCGCCAGCAGCTTGGTTGGGGACACAGACTACGAGCAGTACTTC. This chain links TRBV5-1 with TRBJ2-7, with TRBD1 as a possible D gene (6 bases). V shed 0 bases and J shed 3 bases, with 13 bases lying between them. Germline CDR1 reads SGHRS; CDR2 reads YFSETQ. The CDR3 runs 15 residues.

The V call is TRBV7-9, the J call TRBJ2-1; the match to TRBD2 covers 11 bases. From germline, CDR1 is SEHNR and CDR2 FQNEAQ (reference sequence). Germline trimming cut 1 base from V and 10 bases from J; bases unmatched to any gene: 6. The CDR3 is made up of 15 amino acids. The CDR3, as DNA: TGTGCCAGCAGCTTAGTAGCGGGAGGGCCGTACGAGCAGTTCTTC. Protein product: CASSLVAGGPYEQFF.

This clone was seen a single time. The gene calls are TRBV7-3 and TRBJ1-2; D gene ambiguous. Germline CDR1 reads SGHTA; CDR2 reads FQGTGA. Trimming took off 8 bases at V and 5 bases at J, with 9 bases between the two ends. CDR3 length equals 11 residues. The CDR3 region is CASGTGYGYTF. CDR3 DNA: TGTGCCAGCGGCACGGGTTATGGCTACACCTTC.

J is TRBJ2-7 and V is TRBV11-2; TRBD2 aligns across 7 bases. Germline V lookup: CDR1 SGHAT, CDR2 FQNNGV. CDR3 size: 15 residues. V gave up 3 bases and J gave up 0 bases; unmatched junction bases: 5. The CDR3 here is CASSLPSSGSYEQYF. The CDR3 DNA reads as TGTGCCAGCAGCTTGCCTTCTAGCGGCTCCTACGAGCAGTACTTC.

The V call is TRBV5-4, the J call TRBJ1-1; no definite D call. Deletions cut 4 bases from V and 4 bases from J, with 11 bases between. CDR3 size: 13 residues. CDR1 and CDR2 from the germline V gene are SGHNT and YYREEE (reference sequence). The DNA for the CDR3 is TGTGCCAGCAGCCTCCGGGAGGGCACTGAAGCTTTCTTT. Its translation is CASSLREGTEAFF.

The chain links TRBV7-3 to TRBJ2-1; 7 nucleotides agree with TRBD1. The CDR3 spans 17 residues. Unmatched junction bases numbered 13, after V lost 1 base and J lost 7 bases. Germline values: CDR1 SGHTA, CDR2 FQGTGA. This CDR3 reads CASSLNSKTGQKNEQFF. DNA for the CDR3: TGTGCCAGCAGCTTAAATAGTAAGACAGGGCAGAAAAATGAGCAGTTCTTC.

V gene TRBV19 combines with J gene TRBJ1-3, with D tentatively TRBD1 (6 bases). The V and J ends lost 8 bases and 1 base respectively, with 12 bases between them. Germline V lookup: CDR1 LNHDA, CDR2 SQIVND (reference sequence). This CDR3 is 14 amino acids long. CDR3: CASGTPLSGNTIYF. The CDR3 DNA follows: TGTGCCAGTGGGACACCTCTTTCTGGAAACACCATATATTTT. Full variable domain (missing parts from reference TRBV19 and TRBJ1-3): DGGITQSPKYLFRKEGQNVTLSCEQNLNHDAMYWYRQDPGQGLRLIYYSQIVNDFQKGDIAEGYSVSREKKESFPLTVTSAQKNPTAFYLCASGTPLSGNTIYFGEGSWLTVV.

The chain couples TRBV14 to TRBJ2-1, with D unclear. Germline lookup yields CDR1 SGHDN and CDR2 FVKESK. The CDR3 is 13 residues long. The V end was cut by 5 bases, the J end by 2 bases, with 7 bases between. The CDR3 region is CASSVGTYNEQFF. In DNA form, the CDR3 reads TGTGCCAGCAGCGTGGGGACCTACAATGAGCAGTTCTTC.

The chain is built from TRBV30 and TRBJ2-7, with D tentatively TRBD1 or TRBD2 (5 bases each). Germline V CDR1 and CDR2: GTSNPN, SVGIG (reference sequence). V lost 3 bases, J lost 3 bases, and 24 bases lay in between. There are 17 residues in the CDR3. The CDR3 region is CAWSYGAIARTLYEQYF. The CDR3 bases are TGTGCCTGGAGCTACGGGGCTATAGCCAGGACTCTCTACGAGCAGTACTTC.

CDR3 loop: CASSKKPGVGTSGRSTDTQYF. The CDR3 nucleotides read TGTGCCAGCAGCAAAAAGCCAGGTGTTGGGACTAGCGGGAGGAGCACAGATACGCAGTATTTT. This sequence joins TRBV2 and TRBJ2-3; 15 nucleotides agree with TRBD2. After removal of 6 bases from V and 0 bases from J, the junction contained 16 bases not matched to a gene. This CDR3 has 21 residues. Germline V gene lookup returns CDR1 SNHLY and CDR2 FYNNEI.

CDR3 residues: CASSIRGTTYYGYTF. CDR3 DNA: TGTGCCAGTAGTATCAGGGGCACCACGTACTATGGCTACACCTTC. The chain links TRBV19 to TRBJ1-2; D possibly corresponds to TRBD1 (6 bases). V shed 3 bases and J shed 3 bases, with 14 bases lying between them. CDR3 length equals 15 residues. Germline loops: CDR1 LNHDA, CDR2 SQIVND (reference sequence).